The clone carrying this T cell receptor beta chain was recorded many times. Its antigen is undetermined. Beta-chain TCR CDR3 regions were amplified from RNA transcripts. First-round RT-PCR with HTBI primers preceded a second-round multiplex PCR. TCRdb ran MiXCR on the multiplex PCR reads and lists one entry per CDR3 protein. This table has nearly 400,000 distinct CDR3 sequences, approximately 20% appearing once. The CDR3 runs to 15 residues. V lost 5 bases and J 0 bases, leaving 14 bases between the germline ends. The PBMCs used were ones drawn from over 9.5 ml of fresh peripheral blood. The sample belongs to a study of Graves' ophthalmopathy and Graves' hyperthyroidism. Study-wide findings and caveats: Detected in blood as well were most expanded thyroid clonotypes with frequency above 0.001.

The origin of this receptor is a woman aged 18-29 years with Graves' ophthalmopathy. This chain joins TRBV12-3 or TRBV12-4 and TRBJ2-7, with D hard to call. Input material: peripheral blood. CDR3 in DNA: TGTGCCAGCAGTATCCGGGTCGATCCCTCCTACGAGCAGTACTTC. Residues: CASSIRVDPSYEQYF.